The source of this TCR beta chain is a study (dated by TCRdb to between 2014 and 2016). In the study overall: The study examined whether tumor-infiltrating Tregs in breast cancer are drawn from blood Tregs or arise in situ by conversion from other CD4+ T cell subsets. Broader findings and caveats from the paper: The TCR alpha and beta sequences of tumor-infiltrating Tregs showed the greatest overlap with tumor naive CD4+ T cells, followed by blood naive CD4+ T cells. The larger-cohort validation was restricted to a single TCR beta V-J rearrangement rather than whole repertoires. Tumor memory CD4+ T cell TCR gene usage clustered with blood and lymph node memory CD4+ cells and lymph node naive CD4+ cells.

Memory CD4+ T cells were isolated as CD4+CD45RO+CD25- cells. Tregs, naive and memory CD4+ T cells from tumor, blood and ipsilateral draining lymph nodes of five breast cancer patients underwent full-length TCR alpha and beta sequencing. Tumor tissue, along with lymph nodes from ipsilateral axillary dissection, was perfused with PBS, minced, and then digested using collagenase I and hyaluronidase. Mononuclear cells from lymph nodes or less than 65 ml of peripheral blood were isolated by Ficoll density gradient centrifugation. FACS confirmed that the sorted cell populations were more than 90% pure. Trimming removed 1 base from V and 3 bases from J, leaving 6 bases between the germline ends. The CDR3 goes from the cysteine to the phenylalanine over 13 residues. CDR3 DNA only is kept here, 39 bases in frame from base 1. The germline V gene (reference sequence) yields LNHDA for CDR1 and SQIVND for CDR2.

Full-length TCR variable regions were amplified by 5' RACE PCR with constant-region reverse primers, and semi-nested PCR with Nested Universal Primer A was subsequently performed. Using the ReliaPrep RNA Cell Miniprep System, total RNA was extracted, and the SMARTer RACE 5'/3' Kit was then used to reverse transcribe the RNA into 5'RACE-ready cDNA. An Illumina MiSeq was used to sequence the full-length TCR alpha and beta libraries, which had been barcoded with multiplex adaptors. For the original study's pipeline: Sequencing data were pooled across the five patients for each of nine subset-tissue groups and compared by unsupervised clustering of TCR gene usage. The Morisita-Horn index was used to calculate repertoire similarity, with shared sequences weighted according to their contribution to each repertoire. The public reads were quality trimmed at Q25 with fastp and then assembled into clones with MiXCR by TCRdb, keeping productive beta chains. Rows are combined by CDR3 protein, so each entry shows the most common genes and DNA. In this record, the V and J calls reflect TCRdb's handling and not the investigators' own analysis. In this sample the table shows approximately 41,000 distinct CDR3 sequences, just under 30% of which occur a single time. The ten largest clones represent around 3.5% of the sample.

Turning to this clonotype: There is no known antigen for this receptor. Qualities for individual bases were not recorded, and no much larger clone is one base off.

The sample comprised memory CD4+ T cells sorted from a lymph node. The sample's cell subset or site label, in plain terms: memory CD4+ T cells, CD4+CD45RO+CD25-. The chain was built from TRBV19 and TRBJ2-5, with a tentative D gene TRBD1 over 5 matching bases. The origin of this receptor is a female donor with breast cancer. The nucleotides read TGTGCCAGTAGTATAGTCAGGGAAGAGACCCAGTACTTC. Translated, this gives CASSIVREETQYF.